Each of the 22 T cell receptor beta chains below was sequenced from the same sample in a study of blood T cell repertoires in COVID-19. The data were produced by immunoSEQ multiplex PCR, yet TCRdb's version contains in-frame clones alone and is incomplete. Among some 140,000 clones listed, approximately 86% were seen once. Sequenced sample: peripheral blood. The receptors were gathered from a woman aged 45-65 years who had recovered from COVID-19.

The chain is built from TRBV4-2 and TRBJ2-4, with 9 nucleotides matching TRBD1. The germline CDR1 and CDR2 sequences are LGHNA and YNFKEQ. The V gene end was trimmed by 3 bases and the J gene end by 7 bases; junction bases not matched to a gene: 10. The CDR3 sequence is 16 residues long. The CDR3 spells CASSHQQQGAENIQYF. The CDR3, as DNA: TGTGCCAGCAGCCACCAACAACAGGGGGCTGAGAACATTCAGTACTTC.

The V call is TRBV3-1 (or the pseudogene TRBV3-2), the J call TRBJ2-1, with 7 bases that match TRBD2. Per germline, CDR1 LGHDT and CDR2 YNNKEL (reference sequence). Trimming removed 6 bases from V and 3 bases from J; junction bases left unmatched: 11. CDR3 length equals 16 residues. The chain's CDR3 is CASRSLRASGYNEQFF. In DNA form, the CDR3 reads TGTGCCAGCAGGTCGCTTAGAGCTAGCGGCTACAATGAGCAGTTCTTC.

The chain couples TRBV6-2 or TRBV6-3 to TRBJ1-5, with D unresolved. Germline V gene data show CDR1 as MNHEY and CDR2 as SVGEGT. CDR3 length: 14 amino acids. Trimming took off 2 bases at V and 3 bases at J, with 8 bases between the two ends. In nucleotides, the CDR3 is TGTGCCAGCAGTTACAAACACCCCAATCAGCCCCAGCATTTT. Protein: CASSYKHPNQPQHF.

The genes are TRBV4-1 and TRBJ1-2; D gene ambiguous. The germline V gene encodes CDR1 MGHRA and CDR2 YSYEKL. V lost 2 bases, J lost 5 bases, and 18 bases lay in between. The CDR3 contains 16 residues. In DNA, the CDR3 is TGCGCCAGCAGCCAACTAGGCTTCCCGAGTCGGTATGGCTACACCTTC. Its translation: CASSQLGFPSRYGYTF.

The rearrangement joins TRBV12-3 or TRBV12-4 to TRBJ1-6; possibly TRBD1 for D (5 bases). Trimming removed 8 bases at V and 4 bases at J, with 9 bases between. CDR3 length: 13 residues. The CDR3 sequence: CASQQAYNSPLHF. The CDR3 region has the DNA TGTGCCAGCCAACAGGCTTATAATTCACCCCTCCACTTT.

The chain links TRBV11-2 to TRBJ2-1; 8 bases line up with TRBD2. Trimming cost V 2 bases and J 0 bases; bases outside gene matches: 6. This CDR3 spans 17 amino acids. Germline CDR1 SGHAT, CDR2 FQNNGV. The CDR3 loop is CASSLRDSGVSYNEQFF. The DNA of the CDR3 is TGTGCCAGCAGCTTACGGGATAGCGGGGTCTCCTACAATGAGCAGTTCTTC.

The V gene is TRBV15, the J gene TRBJ2-3; D is uncertain. V was trimmed by 4 bases and J by 1 base, leaving 6 bases between them. This CDR3 spans 13 amino acids. CDR1 is LNHNV, CDR2 YYDKDF, per germline (reference sequence). The DNA for the CDR3 is TGTGCCACCAGCACTTCAGGCACAGATACGCAGTATTTT. Translation gives CATSTSGTDTQYF.

On this clone itself: This may be a read error: a much more frequent sequence differs by one nucleotide. The same CDR3 also results from other DNA sequences found in this sample. The chain couples TRBV6-4 to TRBJ2-1, with 7 positions matching TRBD1. J gave up 2 bases and V 5 bases, and 9 bases lay outside the gene matches. Germline-derived CDR1 and CDR2 are MRHNA and SNTAGT. The CDR3 length is 16 residues. CDR3 in amino acids: CASSPQQGSTYNEQFF. The CDR3 DNA reads as TGTGCCAGCAGTCCGCAACAGGGGAGTACCTACAATGAGCAGTTCTTC.

The chain has TRBV18 and TRBJ2-6; D may be TRBD1 (5 bases). This CDR3 region has 15 residues. Trimming pared 1 base from V and 1 base from J, leaving 5 bases between. Germline V lookup: CDR1 KGHSH, CDR2 LQKENI. The CDR3 bases are TGTGCCAGCTCACCACAGGGGTCTGGGGCCAACGTCCTGACTTTC. Amino acid sequence: CASSPQGSGANVLTF.

This chain uses TRBV6-2 or TRBV6-3 with TRBJ2-1; D is ambiguous. This CDR3 comprises 14 residues. V shed 6 bases and J shed 7 bases, with 16 bases lying between them. Germline V gene lookup returns CDR1 MNHEY and CDR2 SVGEGT. Here the CDR3 reads CASSRVDSRNEQFF. As DNA, the CDR3 is TGTGCCAGCAGCCGGGTGGATTCTAGAAATGAGCAGTTCTTC.

The V call is TRBV5-1, the J call TRBJ1-4; perhaps TRBD1 as D (6 bases). With 2 bases removed from V and 8 bases from J, the gap between germline ends came to 16 bases. The germline CDR1 and CDR2 sequences are SGHRS and YFSETQ. This CDR3 region has 15 residues. The CDR3 loop is CASSLQGRSKEKLFF. The CDR3 DNA reads as TGCGCCAGCAGCTTACAGGGTAGAAGTAAAGAAAAACTGTTTTTT.

V gene TRBV7-9 combines with J gene TRBJ2-5; D is ambiguous. V was clipped by 4 bases and J by 3 bases, with 12 bases between them. Germline CDR1 reads SEHNR; CDR2 reads FQNEAQ (reference sequence). The CDR3 extends over 14 amino acids. The CDR3 DNA is TGTGCCAGCAGCTACAACACAAACAAAGAGACCCAGTACTTC. This gives the protein CASSYNTNKETQYF.

This rearrangement joins TRBV24-1 to TRBJ2-7; D unresolved. This CDR3 has 13 amino acids. CDR1 and CDR2 from the germline V gene are KGHDR and SFDVKD. Trimming cost V 3 bases and J 8 bases, with 13 bases left between them. CDR3 sequence reads: CATSDGVGVKQYF. DNA for the CDR3: TGTGCCACCAGTGATGGAGTCGGCGTAAAGCAGTACTTC.

The chain is built from TRBV27 and TRBJ2-7; weak D call: TRBD1 (5 bases). This CDR3 is built from 13 residues. V lost 5 bases to trimming and J lost 3 bases, with 11 bases between them. The germline V gene encodes CDR1 MNHEY and CDR2 SMNVEV (reference sequence). CDR3 DNA sequence: TGTGCCAGCAGTGCCCCCGACAGCTACGAGCAGTACTTC. Translated, it gives CASSAPDSYEQYF.

V is TRBV7-9 and J is TRBJ2-3; D unresolved. The germline V gene has CDR1 SEHNR and CDR2 FQNEAQ (reference sequence). Trimming removed 1 base at V and 0 bases at J, with 11 bases between. The CDR3 contains 16 residues. CDR3 amino acids: CASSLVAAISTDTQYF. The CDR3 nucleotides are TGTGCCAGCAGCTTAGTGGCAGCGATCAGCACAGATACGCAGTATTTT.

V gene TRBV24-1 combines with J gene TRBJ1-1, with 7 bases fitting TRBD1. Germline V lookup: CDR1 KGHDR, CDR2 SFDVKD. With 2 bases clipped from V and 1 base from J, the junction kept 3 bases outside the gene matches. CDR3 size: 15 residues. This CDR3 reads CATSDSRTGNTEAFF. CDR3 bases: TGTGCCACCAGTGATTCCCGGACAGGGAACACTGAAGCTTTCTTT.

V is TRBV6-5 and J is TRBJ2-2, with 8 bases aligning to TRBD1. The trim removed 11 bases at V and 3 bases at J, leaving 8 bases unmatched. The CDR3 covers 14 residues. Germline V gene data show CDR1 as MNHEY and CDR2 as SVGAGI. CDR3 residues: CAGRTGPYTGELFF. CDR3 DNA sequence: TGTGCCGGCCGGACAGGGCCTTACACCGGGGAGCTGTTTTTT.

The rearrangement links TRBV30 to TRBJ2-3, with a possible D match to TRBD1 (6 bases). CDR1 GTSNPN and CDR2 SVGIG come from the germline V gene (reference sequence). V dropped 8 bases and J dropped 2 bases, with 20 bases sitting between them. The CDR3 totals 15 residues. The CDR3 bases are TGTGCCACGACCCAGGGGACCTCCCTCACAGATACGCAGTATTTT. Translating it yields CATTQGTSLTDTQYF.

The CDR3 sequence: CASSHRQTHEQYF. The CDR3 DNA reads TGTGCCAGCAGTCACAGACAGACCCACGAGCAGTACTTC. J is TRBJ2-7 and V is TRBV6-2 or TRBV6-3; tentative D call: TRBD1 (5 bases). Germline V gene sequence: CDR1 MNHEY, CDR2 SVGEGT. This CDR3 comprises 13 residues. V lost 5 bases, J lost 5 bases, and 13 bases lay in between.

V is TRBV11-3 and J is TRBJ2-7; D remains unclear. CDR3 length: 14 amino acids. Germline CDR1 is SGHNT and CDR2 is YENEEA. V lost 5 bases to trimming and J lost 0 bases, with 11 bases between them. As DNA, the CDR3 is TGTGCCAGCAGCGGGCTCGGTAACTCCTACGAGCAGTACTTC. Amino acids: CASSGLGNSYEQYF.

The chain couples TRBV15 to TRBJ2-5; D perhaps matches TRBD2 (6 bases). Trimming shortened V by 1 base and J by 5 bases, and 26 bases separated the two germline ends. CDR3 length equals 19 residues. CDR1 LNHNV and CDR2 YYDKDF come from the germline V gene (reference sequence). The CDR3 coding sequence is TGTGCCACCAGCAGAGCCTGGGGCGGAGAGACTAGGTCGTTGGAGACCCAGTACTTC. Residues: CATSRAWGGETRSLETQYF. Full variable domain (rest looked up from reference TRBV15 and TRBJ2-5): DAMVIQNPRYQVTQFGKPVTLSCSQTLNHNVMYWYQQKSSQAPKLLFHYYDKDFNNEADTPDNFQSRRPNTSFCFLDIRSPGLGDTAMYLCATSRAWGGETRSLETQYFGPGTRLLVL.

V gene TRBV7-9 combines with J gene TRBJ2-1, with D possibly TRBD2 on 6 matching bases. V was shortened by 3 bases and J by 10 bases, with 13 bases between the two germline ends. The CDR3 has 13 amino acids. Per the germline V gene, CDR1 is SEHNR and CDR2 is FQNEAQ (reference sequence). The CDR3 nucleotides are TGTGCCAGCAGCTTTTCGGGGGAAGCAGAGCAGTTCTTC. It yields the protein CASSFSGEAEQFF.